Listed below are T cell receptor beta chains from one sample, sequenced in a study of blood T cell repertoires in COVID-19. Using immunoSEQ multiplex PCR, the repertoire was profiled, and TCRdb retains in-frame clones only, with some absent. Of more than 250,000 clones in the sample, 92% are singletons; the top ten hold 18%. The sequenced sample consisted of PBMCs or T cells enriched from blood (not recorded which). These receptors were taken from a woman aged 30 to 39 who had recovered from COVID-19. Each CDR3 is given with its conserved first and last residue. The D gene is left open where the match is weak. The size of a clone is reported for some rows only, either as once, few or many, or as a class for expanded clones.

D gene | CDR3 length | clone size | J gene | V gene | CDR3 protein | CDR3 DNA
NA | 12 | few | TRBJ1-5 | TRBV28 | CASSPRLQPQHF | TGTGCCAGCAGTCCCCGTTTACAGCCCCAGCATTTT
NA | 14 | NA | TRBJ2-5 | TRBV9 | CASSTQGPLETQYF | TGTGCCAGCAGCACACAGGGTCCCCTAGAGACCCAGTACTTC
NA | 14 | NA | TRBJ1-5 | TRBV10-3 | CAIGGGVRDQPQHF | TGTGCCATCGGGGGGGGTGTCAGGGATCAGCCCCAGCATTTT
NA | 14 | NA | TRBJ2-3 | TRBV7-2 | CASSLAGRLNTQYF | TGTGCCAGCAGCTTAGCGGGCAGGTTGAATACGCAGTATTTT
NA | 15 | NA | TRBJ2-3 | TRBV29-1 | CSVEDWGDGADTQYF | TGCAGCGTTGAAGATTGGGGGGACGGAGCAGATACGCAGTATTTT
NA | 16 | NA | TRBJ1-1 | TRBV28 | CASSFPVVGDRAEAFF | TGTGCCAGCAGTTTCCCGGTGGTCGGGGATCGGGCTGAAGCTTTCTTT
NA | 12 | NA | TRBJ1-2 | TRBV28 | CASSLAAGGYTF | TGTGCCAGCAGTTTGGCGGCGGGCGGCTACACCTTC
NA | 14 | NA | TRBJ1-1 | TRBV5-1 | CASSLGQTNTEAFF | TGCGCCAGCAGCCTCGGACAGACCAACACTGAAGCTTTCTTT
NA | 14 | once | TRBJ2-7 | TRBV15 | CATSRNTGSYEQYF | TGTGCCACCAGCAGAAATACAGGGTCCTACGAGCAGTACTTC
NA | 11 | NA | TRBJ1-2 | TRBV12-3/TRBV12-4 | CASSSGFGYTF | TGTGCCAGCAGCTCAGGGTTTGGCTACACCTTC
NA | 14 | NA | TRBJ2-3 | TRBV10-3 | CAISDRESTDTQYF | TGTGCCATCAGTGACCGGGAGAGCACAGATACGCAGTATTTT
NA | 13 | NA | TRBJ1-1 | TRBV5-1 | CASSSLEGTEAFF | TGCGCCAGCAGCTCTTTAGAGGGCACTGAAGCTTTCTTT
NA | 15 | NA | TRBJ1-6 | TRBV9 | CASSVGGNLNSPLHF | TGTGCCAGCAGCGTTGGGGGGAATTTGAATTCACCCCTCCACTTT
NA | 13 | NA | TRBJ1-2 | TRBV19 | CASNLQGFNGYTF | TGTGCCAGTAACCTCCAGGGATTCAATGGCTACACCTTC
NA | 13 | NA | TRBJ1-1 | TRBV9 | CASSVDGRGEAFF | TGTGCCAGCAGCGTAGACGGTAGGGGGGAAGCTTTCTTT
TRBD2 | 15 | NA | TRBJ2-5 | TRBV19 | CASRAGTRGLETQYF | TGTGCCAGTAGGGCAGGGACTAGGGGGTTAGAGACCCAGTACTTC
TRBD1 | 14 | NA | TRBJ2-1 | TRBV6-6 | CASRAGTGGNEQFF | TGTGCCAGCAGGGCCGGGACAGGGGGCAATGAGCAGTTCTTC
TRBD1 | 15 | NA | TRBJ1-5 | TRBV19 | CASSIRGRSNQPQHF | TGTGCCAGTAGTATTAGGGGGCGAAGCAATCAGCCCCAGCATTTT
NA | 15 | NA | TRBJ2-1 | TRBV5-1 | CASSVTGRLNDEQFF | TGCGCCAGCAGCGTGACAGGGAGGTTGAACGATGAGCAGTTCTTC
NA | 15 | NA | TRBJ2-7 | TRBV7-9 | CASSQRGQPTYEQYF | TGTGCCAGCAGCCAACGCGGACAACCAACCTACGAGCAGTACTTC
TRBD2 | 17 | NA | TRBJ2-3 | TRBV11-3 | CASSLAGPSGGPDTQYF | TGTGCCAGCAGCTTAGCTGGGCCTAGCGGGGGCCCAGATACGCAGTATTTT
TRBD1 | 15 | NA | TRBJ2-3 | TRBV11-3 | CASSSPGQGIDTQYF | TGTGCCAGCAGCTCCCCCGGACAGGGTATTGATACGCAGTATTTT
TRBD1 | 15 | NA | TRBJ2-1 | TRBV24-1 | CATSRTGGIGNEQFF | TGTGCCACCAGCCGGACAGGGGGCATCGGAAATGAGCAGTTCTTC
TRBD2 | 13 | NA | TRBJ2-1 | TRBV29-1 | CSVLTSDYNEQFF | TGCAGCGTCCTGACTAGCGACTACAATGAGCAGTTCTTC
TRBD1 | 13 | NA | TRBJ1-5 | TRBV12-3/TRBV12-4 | CAAGRTGLQPQHF | TGTGCCGCCGGCCGGACAGGACTTCAGCCCCAGCATTTT
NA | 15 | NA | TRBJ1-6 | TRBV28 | CASSALGGRNSPLHF | TGTGCCAGCAGTGCCTTGGGGGGGAGGAATTCACCCCTCCACTTT